The present entry profiles one T cell receptor beta chain with its context. The entry originates in a study of control samples from healthy donors and cancer patients. Germline CDR1 is WSHSY and CDR2 is SAAADI. Unmatched junction bases numbered 11, after V lost 4 bases and J lost 5 bases. The CDR3 runs 16 residues. TCRdb's table, derived via immunoSEQ multiplex PCR, lists solely in-frame clones and lacks some. The sample holds tens of thousands of clones, 75% to 90% seen once. Sequencing input: blood. The chain recombines TRBV10-2 with TRBJ2-5; TRBD1 agrees at 9 bases. This sequence was found in a man over 45 in good health. The CDR3: CASSGPVGQGVETQYF. The CDR3 DNA follows: TGCGCCAGCAGTGGGCCGGTGGGACAGGGTGTGGAGACCCAGTACTTC.